Shown below are 26 T cell receptor beta chains from a single sample sequenced in a study of blood T cell repertoires in COVID-19. Profiled with immunoSEQ multiplex PCR; TCRdb holds only in-frame clones, not every one. The data hold over 45,000 clones, with roughly four fifths observed a single time. Specimen: peripheral blood. The source is a man aged 55 to 69 with active COVID-19.

In its sample, this clone was seen once. V is TRBV5-6 and J is TRBJ2-2, with 7 bases matching TRBD2. Germline V gene data show CDR1 as SGHDT and CDR2 as YYEEEE. V lost 5 bases to trimming and J lost 5 bases; unmatched junction nucleotides: 3. The CDR3 length is 13 residues. DNA of the CDR3: TGTGCCAGCAGTTCCGGGAGGACCGGGGAGCTGTTTTTT. Its translation is CASSSGRTGELFF.

The rearrangement uses TRBV30 and TRBJ2-5; 7 bases match TRBD1. CDR3 length: 12 amino acids. The V segment lost 5 bases and the J segment 2 bases; nucleotides outside the gene matches: 2. CDR1 is GTSNPN and CDR2 is SVGIG in the germline V gene (reference sequence). The CDR3 bases are TGTGCCTGGGGGGACAGACAAGAGACCCAGTACTTC. It yields the protein CAWGDRQETQYF.

The chain links TRBV28 to TRBJ2-4; D may be TRBD2 (6 bases). The CDR3 consists of 15 residues. Germline V gene data show CDR1 as MDHEN and CDR2 as SYDVKM. Trimming took off 5 bases at V and 8 bases at J, with 19 bases between the two ends. CDR3 DNA: TGTGCCAGCAGTATCGAGCCCAGGAGGGTTGACATTCAGTACTTC. It codes for CASSIEPRRVDIQYF.

V and J are TRBV19 and TRBJ2-1; 11 positions match TRBD2. V shed 6 bases and J 0 bases; nucleotides not matched to a gene: 10. The length of the CDR3 is 18 residues. Per the germline V gene, CDR1 is LNHDA and CDR2 is SQIVND (reference sequence). CDR3 coding DNA: TGTGCCAGTAGGGGGACTAGCGGACTACTTAGCTCCTACAATGAGCAGTTCTTC. It yields the protein CASRGTSGLLSSYNEQFF.

The J gene is TRBJ2-5, the V gene TRBV5-1; 12 nucleotides align to TRBD1. CDR1 SGHRS and CDR2 YFSETQ come from the germline V gene. This CDR3 spans 15 amino acids. Trimming removed 5 bases from V and 4 bases from J; junction bases left unmatched: 6. DNA of the CDR3: TGCGCCAGCAGGACCGGGACAGGGGGCGGAGAGACCCAGTACTTC. Translation gives CASRTGTGGGETQYF.

This clone was picked up one time. One end of the junction is discordant with germline, which a read error may explain. The chain carries TRBV11-2 and TRBJ2-1; D is perhaps TRBD2 (6 bases). The CDR3 contains 15 residues. Germline lookup yields CDR1 SGHAT and CDR2 FQNNGV. In DNA, the CDR3 is TGTGCCAGCAGCCTAGACGCGGGAACCTACAATGAGCAGTTCTTC. Translation gives CASSLDAGTYNEQFF.

This rearrangement joins TRBV3-1 (or the pseudogene TRBV3-2) to TRBJ2-2; no reliable D call. The CDR3 loop spans 12 amino acids. V was trimmed by 5 bases and J by 6 bases, leaving 7 bases between them. Germline lookup yields CDR1 LGHDT and CDR2 YNNKEL (reference sequence). The CDR3 spells CASSMAAGELFF. CDR3 nucleotides: TGTGCCAGCAGCATGGCGGCCGGGGAGCTGTTTTTT.

J is TRBJ2-3 and V is TRBV7-2, with 9 bases identical to TRBD1. V was pared by 5 bases and J by 7 bases, with 13 bases of the junction left unmatched. This CDR3 region has 16 residues. CDR1 is SGHTA and CDR2 is FQGNSA in the germline V gene. CDR3 region: CASSPRETGGLYTQYF. The CDR3 bases are TGTGCCAGCAGCCCCCGGGAAACAGGGGGCCTTTATACGCAGTATTTT.

The rearrangement joins TRBV3-1 (or the pseudogene TRBV3-2) to TRBJ1-1; 8 nucleotides match TRBD1. Germline V gives CDR1 LGHDT, CDR2 YNNKEL (reference sequence). This CDR3 has 14 amino acids. Trimming cost V 1 base and J 9 bases; bases outside gene matches: 7. CDR3 protein: CASSQVGTGTKAFF. The CDR3 DNA follows: TGTGCCAGCAGCCAAGTCGGGACAGGTACTAAAGCTTTCTTT.

The V gene is TRBV5-1, the J gene TRBJ2-3, with a weak D call TRBD1 (6 bases). V was pared by 0 bases and J by 2 bases, with 16 bases between. Germline values: CDR1 SGHRS, CDR2 YFSETQ. The CDR3 contains 17 residues. The CDR3 sequence is CASSLGETGWSTDTQYF. CDR3 sequence (DNA): TGCGCCAGCAGCTTGGGGGAAACAGGGTGGTCCACAGATACGCAGTATTTT.

V and J are TRBV2 and TRBJ2-3; D call uncertain. CDR1 SNHLY and CDR2 FYNNEI come from the germline V gene. The CDR3 is made up of 16 amino acids. With 6 bases removed from V and 2 bases from J, the gap between germline ends came to 18 bases. The CDR3 reads CASRNHGGVYTDTQYF. Here the CDR3 DNA reads TGTGCCAGCAGGAACCACGGTGGAGTATACACAGATACGCAGTATTTT.

The chain employs TRBV19 and TRBJ2-2; the match to TRBD1 covers 9 bases. CDR3 length: 14 residues. CDR1 is LNHDA and CDR2 is SQIVND in the germline V gene (reference sequence). The V gene end was trimmed by 5 bases and the J gene end by 8 bases; junction bases not matched to a gene: 6. The CDR3 is CASSSTGGLGELFF. In DNA, the CDR3 is TGTGCCAGTAGTTCCACAGGGGGCTTGGGGGAGCTGTTTTTT. The whole variable domain, remainder taken from reference TRBV19 and TRBJ2-2, is DGGITQSPKYLFRKEGQNVTLSCEQNLNHDAMYWYRQDPGQGLRLIYYSQIVNDFQKGDIAEGYSVSREKKESFPLTVTSAQKNPTAFYLCASSSTGGLGELFFGEGSRLTVL.

The chain recombines TRBV6-1 with TRBJ2-7; D remains ambiguous. This CDR3 has 13 residues. The ends were cut back, 0 bases at V and 5 bases at J, with 8 bases in the middle. Germline lookup yields CDR1 MNHNS and CDR2 SASEGT. DNA of the CDR3: TGTGCCAGCAGTGAAGCTTCCCCCGACGAGCAGTACTTC. Encoded protein: CASSEASPDEQYF.

The table lists this clone with a count of one. The chain is built from TRBV27 and TRBJ2-2; 15 positions match TRBD2. J gave up 6 bases and V 0 bases, and 2 bases lay outside the gene matches. This CDR3 is built from 17 residues. Germline loops: CDR1 MNHEY, CDR2 SMNVEV (reference sequence). The CDR3 spells CASSLSWTSGGAGELFF. The CDR3 DNA is TGTGCCAGCAGTTTATCTTGGACTAGCGGGGGGGCCGGGGAGCTGTTTTTT.

This chain uses TRBV5-6 with TRBJ2-7, with TRBD1 matching 9 bases. This CDR3 is built from 14 residues. With 4 bases clipped from V and 3 bases from J, the junction kept 5 bases outside the gene matches. Germline CDR1 SGHDT, CDR2 YYEEEE. The DNA for the CDR3 is TGTGCCAGCAGCCCGGGACAGGGTAACTACGAGCAGTACTTC. Encoded protein: CASSPGQGNYEQYF.

V usage is TRBV28 and J usage is TRBJ1-2; possible D gene TRBD1, 5 bases. Per germline, CDR1 MDHEN and CDR2 SYDVKM. The CDR3 extends over 14 amino acids. The V and J ends lost 10 bases and 8 bases respectively, with 23 bases between them. CDR3 sequence (DNA): TGTGCCATCTTAGGGGCAGGAGTTGGAAGAGGCTACACCTTC. Its protein product is CAILGAGVGRGYTF.

The rearrangement uses TRBV12-3 or TRBV12-4 and TRBJ2-1; D is unresolved. V lost 2 bases and J 4 bases, leaving 6 bases between the germline ends. This CDR3 region has 13 residues. The CDR3 loop is CASSLYKYNEQFF. For the CDR3, the DNA is TGTGCCAGCAGTTTATACAAGTACAATGAGCAGTTCTTC.

The chain is built from TRBV27 and TRBJ2-3; unclear D gene. The germline V gene encodes CDR1 MNHEY and CDR2 SMNVEV (reference sequence). V lost 2 bases to trimming and J lost 5 bases, with 11 bases between them. The CDR3 is 14 residues long. The DNA for the CDR3 is TGTGCCAGCAGTTTAACCCGAGCCCGAGATACGCAGTATTTT. This encodes CASSLTRARDTQYF.

The V and J genes are TRBV7-2 and TRBJ1-2; 8 bases match TRBD1. The CDR3 totals 17 residues. Germline CDR1 and CDR2: SGHTA and FQGNSA. The ends lost 1 base at V and 1 base at J; junction bases unmatched: 8. The CDR3 loop reads CASSLELNRGFNYGYTF. The CDR3 region has the DNA TGTGCCAGCAGCTTAGAACTTAACAGGGGGTTTAACTATGGCTACACCTTC.

The V gene is TRBV5-1, the J gene TRBJ2-1; a possible D gene is TRBD2 (6 bases). V dropped 4 bases and J dropped 6 bases, with 23 bases sitting between them. Germline V gene sequence: CDR1 SGHRS, CDR2 YFSETQ. The CDR3 has 17 residues. CDR3 residues: CASSLSPGSSGSNEQFF. As DNA, the CDR3 is TGCGCCAGCAGCCTTAGCCCGGGGTCCTCCGGGAGCAATGAGCAGTTCTTC.

The chain employs TRBV7-6 and TRBJ2-5; TRBD1 is a possible D gene (5 bases). Germline V gene data show CDR1 as SGHVS and CDR2 as FNYEAQ. Trimming pared 3 bases from V and 5 bases from J, leaving 16 bases between. The CDR3 contains 15 residues. This CDR3 is CASSLGQGAKETQYF. The CDR3 bases are TGTGCCAGCAGCTTGGGGCAGGGCGCTAAGGAGACCCAGTACTTC.

The chain uses TRBV10-3 and TRBJ2-1; 13 bases align to TRBD2. V dropped 10 bases and J dropped 7; count of bases not matched to a gene: 4. CDR1 is ENHRY, CDR2 SYGVKD, per germline. The length of the CDR3 is 13 residues. CDR3 protein: CATGLAGANEQFF. Here the CDR3 DNA reads TGTGCCACCGGACTAGCGGGGGCGAATGAGCAGTTCTTC.

The V gene is TRBV6-6, the J gene TRBJ2-7; possibly TRBD1 for D (6 bases). CDR3 length: 12 amino acids. Per germline, CDR1 MNHNY and CDR2 SVGAGI (reference sequence). The V end was cut by 8 bases, the J end by 1 base, with 9 bases between. The CDR3 region has the DNA TGTGCCAGCGGTACAGGGTCCTACGAGCAGTACTTC. It is translated as CASGTGSYEQYF.

The chain combines TRBV7-9 with TRBJ2-1; 11 bases fit TRBD2. Germline-derived CDR1 and CDR2 are SEHNR and FQNEAQ (reference sequence). This CDR3 region has 16 residues. The V gene end was trimmed by 5 bases and the J gene end by 5 bases; junction bases not matched to a gene: 8. CDR3 coding DNA: TGTGCCAGCAGCCTTCTGGGGACTAGCGGTAACAATGAGCAGTTCTTC. Amino acids: CASSLLGTSGNNEQFF.

The gene calls are TRBV10-3 and TRBJ2-7, with 11 bases matching TRBD2. After removal of 2 bases from V and 6 bases from J, the junction contained 3 bases not matched to a gene. The germline CDR1 and CDR2 sequences are ENHRY and SYGVKD. CDR3 size: 14 residues. CDR3 sequence: CAISEIAGGGEQYF. The CDR3 DNA reads TGTGCCATCAGTGAGATAGCGGGAGGGGGCGAGCAGTACTTC.

V is TRBV11-1 and J is TRBJ2-5, with D tentatively TRBD2 (6 bases). Germline CDR1 is SGHAT and CDR2 is FQDESV (reference sequence). The ends were cut back, 5 bases at V and 4 bases at J, with 17 bases in the middle. This CDR3 is built from 15 residues. DNA of the CDR3: TGTGCCAGCAGCCTGCGGGGAACGGGGCGAGAGACCCAGTACTTC. Amino acids: CASSLRGTGRETQYF.